What follows describes a single T cell receptor (beta chain). Its cognate antigen is unknown. This sample is part of a study of T cells expressing NK-cell markers. Across the whole study: HCMV seropositivity characterized most of the eight sequenced donors, and seronegativity one.

The study, taken as a whole, reports: For about 6 donors, the dominant NKG2C+ clonotypes made up roughly 1.0-7.5% of their CD8+ T cells.

This CDR3 spans 15 amino acids. Germline CDR1 reads LNHDA; CDR2 reads SQIVND (reference sequence). TCRdb processed the 5' RACE reads again and assigns one entry to each CDR3 protein, with no DNA. The table lists roughly 450,000 distinct CDR3 sequences. Sequencing was done on a sample of blood T cells: a sorted CD56 or NKG2C T cell subset, CD4+ or CD8+ T cells, or bulk PBMC T cells (not recorded which). The clonotype was recovered from a woman in her 50s in good health. This chain connects TRBV19 to TRBJ2-1; the D gene TCRdb calls, TRBD2, cannot be checked with no DNA. The CDR3 spells CASTRGLPTYNEQFF.